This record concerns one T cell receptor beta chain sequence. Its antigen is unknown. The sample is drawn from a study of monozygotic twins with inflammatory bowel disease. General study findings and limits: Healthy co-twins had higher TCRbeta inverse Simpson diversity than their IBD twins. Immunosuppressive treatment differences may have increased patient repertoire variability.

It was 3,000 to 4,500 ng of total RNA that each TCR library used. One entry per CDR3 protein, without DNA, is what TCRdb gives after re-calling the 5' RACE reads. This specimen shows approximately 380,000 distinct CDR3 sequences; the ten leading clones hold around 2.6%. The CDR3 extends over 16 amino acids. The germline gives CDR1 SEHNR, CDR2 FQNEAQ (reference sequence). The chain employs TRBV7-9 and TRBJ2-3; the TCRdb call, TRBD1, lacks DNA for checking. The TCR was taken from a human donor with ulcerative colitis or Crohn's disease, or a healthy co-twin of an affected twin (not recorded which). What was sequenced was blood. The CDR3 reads CASSRFGRGVTDTQYF.